This is a list of T cell receptor beta chains from one sample in a study of blood T cell repertoires in COVID-19. Measured with immunoSEQ multiplex PCR; TCRdb has only the in-frame clones, and not every one. This sample has over 150,000 clones, with roughly 90% found just once. Sequenced: PBMCs or T cells enriched from blood (not recorded which). The receptors shown here come from a woman aged 45-65 years who had recovered from COVID-19. CDR3s leave out the opening cysteine and the closing phenylalanine or tryptophan.

v_call	j_call	cdr3_aa
TRBV5-4	TRBJ1-3	ASSLTGWGNTIY
TRBV11-3	TRBJ2-1	ASSLGLAGAPNNEQF
TRBV25-1	TRBJ1-4	ASSARTELRGDNEKLF
TRBV4-2	TRBJ1-2	ASSQSPSQGAFT
TRBV4-1	TRBJ2-7	ASSQYLAESYEQY
TRBV19	TRBJ1-3	ASSPGLYSGNTIY
TRBV18	TRBJ2-1	ASSSLAGGSYNEQF
TRBV28	TRBJ2-7	ASSSNRGPSYEQY
TRBV7-2	TRBJ2-3	ASSYDRGSTDTQY
TRBV19	TRBJ1-4	ASGTQVGEKLF
TRBV29-1	TRBJ2-5	SVEGGPGVGETQY
TRBV21-1	TRBJ2-1	ASSMGLAGGNEQF
TRBV27	TRBJ2-7	ASSYSGRVLYEQY
TRBV29-1	TRBJ2-7	SVRQGPVSSYEQY
TRBV19	TRBJ1-4	ASSLRGPGANEKLF
TRBV6-5	TRBJ1-2	ASSYGQAYGYT
TRBV11-1	TRBJ2-7	ASSLLAGGPYEQY
TRBV2	TRBJ2-1	ASSEGFKSGRIISNEQF
TRBV30	TRBJ1-3	AWSRGSSGNTIY
TRBV3-1/TRBV3-2	TRBJ2-3	ASSQGSPRYSDTQY
TRBV7-2	TRBJ1-2	ASSFTGGYNYGYT
TRBV7-2	TRBJ1-4	ASSLAAREKLF
TRBV5-1	TRBJ2-2	ASSSSSGRITGELF
TRBV30	TRBJ1-1	AWSGAGQGRTEAF
TRBV6-2/TRBV6-3	TRBJ2-7	ASSYQVGLASYEQY
TRBV7-6	TRBJ2-1	ASSLSWSGFGGSGNEQF
TRBV30	TRBJ2-1	AWSSRKPYNEQF
TRBV9	TRBJ2-7	ASSVGGTGGYEQY
TRBV10-1	TRBJ1-5	ASWTGTSNQPQH
TRBV21-1	TRBJ1-1	ASRRAVATIRTEAF
TRBV9	TRBJ2-1	ASSVELAASSYNEQF
TRBV4-2	TRBJ2-7	ASSQVRAGGHYEQY
TRBV2	TRBJ2-1	ASSGTSGMGEQF
TRBV4-3	TRBJ2-2	ASSREGQGTTGELF
TRBV27	TRBJ2-7	ASSFTGTARHEQY
TRBV7-2	TRBJ2-1	ASSPDGGPNEQF
TRBV2	TRBJ2-2	ASRRTLPNTGELF
TRBV28	TRBJ1-2	ASSPDGNAGYT
TRBV30	TRBJ2-7	AGRQGRNYEQY
TRBV6-5	TRBJ2-2	ASSYSPRAGELF
TRBV4-1	TRBJ2-1	ASSQVPTGSYNEQF
TRBV11-2	TRBJ2-1	ASSPRTSGSSYNEQF